This TCR beta chain was retrieved from a study of cytomegalovirus exposure and HLA in healthy donors. Across the whole study: An early data release held around 80 million unique TCRs from HLA-typed donors. The Caucasian-associated ancestry cluster contained around four fifths of the 398 genotyped donors. Study-wide results and caveats: According to an earlier analysis, most TCR beta V segments yielded productive rearrangements about 90% or about 30% of the time.

The PCR was carried out with 60 Vbeta primers and 13 Jbeta primers. Assay: immunoSEQ multiplex PCR; the TCRdb copy retains only in-frame clones and omits some. The sample yields fewer than 140,000 clones, about two thirds seen once. Unrecorded immune exposure was likely among donors, who were nominally healthy when sampled. Trimming left V 2 bases short and J 3 bases short, with 5 bases between. Germline V gene sequence: CDR1 SGHVS, CDR2 FQNEAQ. The CDR3 is 12 amino acids. On this clone: Antigen unknown.

The chain carries TRBV7-8 and TRBJ2-7; D gene ambiguous. The sequencing sample was made of PBMCs. The sequence was obtained from a female donor in good health and CMV-seronegative. CDR3 region: CASSLLVYEQYF. The DNA for the CDR3 is TGTGCCAGCAGCTTATTAGTCTACGAGCAGTACTTC.